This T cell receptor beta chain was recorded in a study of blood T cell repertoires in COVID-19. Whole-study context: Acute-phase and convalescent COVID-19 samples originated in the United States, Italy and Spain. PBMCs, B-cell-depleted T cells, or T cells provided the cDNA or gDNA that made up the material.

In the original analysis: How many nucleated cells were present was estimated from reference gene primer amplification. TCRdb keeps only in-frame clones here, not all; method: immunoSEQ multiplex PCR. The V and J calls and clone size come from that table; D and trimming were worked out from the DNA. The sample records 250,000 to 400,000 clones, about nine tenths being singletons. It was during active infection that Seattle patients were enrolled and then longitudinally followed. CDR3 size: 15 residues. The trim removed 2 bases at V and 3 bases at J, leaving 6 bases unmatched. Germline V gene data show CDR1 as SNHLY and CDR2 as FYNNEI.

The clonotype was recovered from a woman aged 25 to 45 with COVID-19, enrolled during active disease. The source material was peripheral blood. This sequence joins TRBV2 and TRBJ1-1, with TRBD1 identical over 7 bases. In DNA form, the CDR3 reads TGTGCCAGCAGTGAATCCACAGGGGTGTACACTGAAGCTTTCTTT. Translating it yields CASSESTGVYTEAFF.